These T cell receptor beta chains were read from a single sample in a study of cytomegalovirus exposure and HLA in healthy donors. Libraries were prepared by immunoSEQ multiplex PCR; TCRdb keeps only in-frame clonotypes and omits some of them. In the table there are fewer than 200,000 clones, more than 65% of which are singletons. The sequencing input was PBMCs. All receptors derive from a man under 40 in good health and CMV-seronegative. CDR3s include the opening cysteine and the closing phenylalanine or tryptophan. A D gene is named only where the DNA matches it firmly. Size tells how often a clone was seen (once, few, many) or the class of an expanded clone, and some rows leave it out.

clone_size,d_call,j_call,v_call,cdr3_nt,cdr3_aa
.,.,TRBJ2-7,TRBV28,TGTGCCAGCAGTTTAAGGGAGTACGAGCAGTACTTC,CASSLREYEQYF
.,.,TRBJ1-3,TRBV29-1,TGCAGCGTTGAATTCCCGGGACAATTTTCGACCATATATTTT,CSVEFPGQFSTIYF
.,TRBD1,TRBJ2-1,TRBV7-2,TGTGCCAGCAGTCTCGAGGGGGCGAGAAACAATGAGCAGTTCTTC,CASSLEGARNNEQFF
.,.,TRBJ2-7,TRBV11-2,TGTGCCAGCACCTTTAGGGGGGGCGGGACGTCCTACGAGCAGTACTTC,CASTFRGGGTSYEQYF
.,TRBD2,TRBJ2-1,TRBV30,TGTGCCTGGAGTGGCCAACGACTTAGGTTGACTAGCGGGGGGGCCTATGAGCAGTTCTTC,CAWSGQRLRLTSGGAYEQFF
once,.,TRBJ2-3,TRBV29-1,TGCAGCGGCTTCAGGGATTTGGCTGCCACAGATACGCAGTATTTT,CSGFRDLAATDTQYF
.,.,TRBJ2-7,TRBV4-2,TGTGCCAGCAGCCAGAAGCCGGGACATCCACTCTACGAGCAGTACTTC,CASSQKPGHPLYEQYF
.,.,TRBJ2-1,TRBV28,TGTGCCAGCAGTCCACGCGGGCACAATGAGCAGTTCTTC,CASSPRGHNEQFF
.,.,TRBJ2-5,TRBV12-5,TGTGCTAGTGGCCACCTCGGCGGGACCCAGTACTTC,CASGHLGGTQYF
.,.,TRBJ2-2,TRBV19,TGTGCCAGTAGTATCCTGGACAGGAACACCGGGGAGCTGTTTTTT,CASSILDRNTGELFF
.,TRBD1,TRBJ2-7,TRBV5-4,TGTGCCAGCAGCTTGGTAGGTCGGACAGGGGGCGACGAGCAGTACTTC,CASSLVGRTGGDEQYF
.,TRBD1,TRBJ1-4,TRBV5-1,TGCGCCAGCAGCGAACAGGGGGCGTCGGGTGAAAAACTGTTTTTT,CASSEQGASGEKLFF
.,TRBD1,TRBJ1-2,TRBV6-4,TGTGCCAGCAGTGACTCCGGGGGACAGGGACTTGATGGCTACACCTTC,CASSDSGGQGLDGYTF
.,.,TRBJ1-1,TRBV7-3,TGTGCCAGCAGCTTGAGGGGGGGATACACTGAAGCTTTCTTT,CASSLRGGYTEAFF
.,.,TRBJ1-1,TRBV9,TGTGCCAGCCTCGGCGGCAGGGATCATCTCTGGGCTTTCTTT,CASLGGRDHLWAFF
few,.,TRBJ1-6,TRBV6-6,TGTGCCAGCAGTTACTCTTCAGGGAACTATAATTCACCCCTCCACTTT,CASSYSSGNYNSPLHF
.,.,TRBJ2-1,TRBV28,TGTGCCAGCACCGTTCAAGTACCCGCCGCCGGGGAAGTCTTGGATGAGCAGTTCTTC,CASTVQVPAAGEVLDEQFF
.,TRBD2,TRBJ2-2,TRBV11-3,TGTGCCAGCAGCTTAGGACTAGCTGGCGGGGAGCTGTTTTTT,CASSLGLAGGELFF
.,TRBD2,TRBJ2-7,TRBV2,TGTGCCAGCAGTGGCGGGGCGGGAGGGTTATACGAGCAGTACTTC,CASSGGAGGLYEQYF
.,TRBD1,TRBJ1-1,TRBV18,TGTGCCAGCTCACCCGGGACAGGGGGCAGAGGAACTGAAGCTTTCTTT,CASSPGTGGRGTEAFF
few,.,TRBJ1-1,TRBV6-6,TGTGCCAGCACCGACGGGGGGAGGAAGAACACTGAAGCTTTCTTT,CASTDGGRKNTEAFF
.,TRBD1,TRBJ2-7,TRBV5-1,TGCGCCAGCAGCTGGGACAGAGCCTACGAGCAGTACTTC,CASSWDRAYEQYF
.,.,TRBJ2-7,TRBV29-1,TGCAGCGTTGAGGGTGAACCGGGCTACGAGCAGTACTTC,CSVEGEPGYEQYF
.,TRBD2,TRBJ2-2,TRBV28,TGTGCCAGCAGTTTAGCTAGCGGGTCGAACACCGGGGAGCTGTTTTTT,CASSLASGSNTGELFF
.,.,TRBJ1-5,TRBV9,TGTGCCAGCAGCGTAGACGGTAGGGGGTCCAATCAGCCCCAGCATTTT,CASSVDGRGSNQPQHF
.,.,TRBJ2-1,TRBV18,TGTGCCAGCTCGCCGTCCCGGGACAATGAGCAGTTCTTC,CASSPSRDNEQFF
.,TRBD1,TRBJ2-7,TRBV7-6,TGTGCCAGCAGCCGCGGACAGGTCGAGCAGTACTTC,CASSRGQVEQYF
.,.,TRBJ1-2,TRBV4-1,TGCGCCAGCAGCCAATCCGACATAAACGCTAACTATGGCTACACCTTC,CASSQSDINANYGYTF
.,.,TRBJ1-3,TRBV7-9,TGTGCCACCGTACACAGCTCTGGAAACACCATATATTTT,CATVHSSGNTIYF
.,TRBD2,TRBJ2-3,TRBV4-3,TGCGCCAGCAGCCAAGATTTACTAGCGGAAATCACAGATACGCAGTATTTT,CASSQDLLAEITDTQYF
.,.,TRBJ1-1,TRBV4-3,TGCGCCAGCAGCCAAGTTGGCCGGGGGAACGCTGAAGCTTTCTTT,CASSQVGRGNAEAFF
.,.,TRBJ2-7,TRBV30,TGTGCCTGGAGTGTACGGGAGTCCTACGAGCAGTACTTC,CAWSVRESYEQYF
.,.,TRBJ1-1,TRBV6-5,TGTGCCAGCACCCGATCCTGGCAGGCCGACACTGAAGCTTTCTTT,CASTRSWQADTEAFF
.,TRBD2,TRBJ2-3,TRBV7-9,TGTGCCAGCAGCCTAATTCACGGGAGGGACACAGATACGCAGTATTTT,CASSLIHGRDTDTQYF
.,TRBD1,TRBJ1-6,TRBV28,TGTGCCAGCCGAGGACAGGGACATTCACCCCTCCACTTT,CASRGQGHSPLHF
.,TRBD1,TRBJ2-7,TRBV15,TGTGCCACCAGCAGAGATTCGCTTGGAGGAGACAGGGCGTCCTACGAGCAGTACTTC,CATSRDSLGGDRASYEQYF
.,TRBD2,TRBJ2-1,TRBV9,TGTGCCAGCAGCGTTTTCAGCGGGGGTACCAATGAGCAGTTCTTC,CASSVFSGGTNEQFF
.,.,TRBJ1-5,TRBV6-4,TGTGCCAGCATTTCGGGACACCATCAGCCCCAGCATTTT,CASISGHHQPQHF
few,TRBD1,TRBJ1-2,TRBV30,TGTGCCTGGGGACAGGGTTCGGGCTACACCTTC,CAWGQGSGYTF
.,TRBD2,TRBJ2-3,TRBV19,TGTGCCAGTAGTACTGGACTAGTGATAGCAGATACGCAGTATTTT,CASSTGLVIADTQYF
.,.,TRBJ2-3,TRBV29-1,TGCAGCGTTAGGGGGATAATGACGATTAGCACAGATACGCAGTATTTT,CSVRGIMTISTDTQYF
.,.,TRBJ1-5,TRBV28,TGTGCCAGCACCTCCGTGGGGGGGAGCAATCAGCCCCAGCATTTT,CASTSVGGSNQPQHF
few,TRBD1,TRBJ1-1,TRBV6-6,TGTGCCAGCAGTTACCCCGGACAGGGGAACACTGAAGCTTTCTTT,CASSYPGQGNTEAFF
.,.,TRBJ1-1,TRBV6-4,TGTGCCAGCAGCGGTGGGGGGGGGACGGCTTTCTTT,CASSGGGGTAFF
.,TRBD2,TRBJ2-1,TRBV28,TGTGCCAGCAGTCCGGGACTAGCGGGGGGCCCCTCCTACAATGAGCAGTTCTTC,CASSPGLAGGPSYNEQFF
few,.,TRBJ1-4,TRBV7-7,TGTGCTAGCAGCAGGGGAGGGGATGAAAAACTGTTTTTT,CASSRGGDEKLFF
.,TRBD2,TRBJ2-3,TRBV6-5,TGTGCCAGCAGTTACTCGTTAGCGGGGGGCACAGATACGCAGTATTTT,CASSYSLAGGTDTQYF
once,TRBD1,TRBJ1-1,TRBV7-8,TGTGCCAGCAGCTTAGGACAGGGTGTAGAAGCTTTCTTT,CASSLGQGVEAFF
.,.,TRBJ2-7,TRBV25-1,TGTGCCAGCAGTGAATCAGGGGCTGGCTACGAGCAGTACTTC,CASSESGAGYEQYF
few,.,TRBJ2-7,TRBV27,TGTGCCACCCGGCAGGCCCCCTACGAGCAGTACTTC,CATRQAPYEQYF
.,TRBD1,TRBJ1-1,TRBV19,TGTGCCAGTAGTTCCGGACAGGTGAACACTGAAGCTTTCTTT,CASSSGQVNTEAFF
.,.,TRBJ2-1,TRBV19,TGTGCCAGTAGTATAGAAGATTTTAGGGGGGGGAATGAGCAGTTCTTC,CASSIEDFRGGNEQFF
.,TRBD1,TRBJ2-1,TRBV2,TGTGCCAGCGGGGTTTCACGGGACAGGGAGGGGAATGAGCAGTTCTTC,CASGVSRDREGNEQFF